Reported below is one T cell receptor (beta chain). What it binds is not known. The data are from a study of T cell repertoires in cytomegalovirus infection. Losses at the gene ends were 8 bases for V and 7 bases for J; bases not matched to a gene: 10. The CDR3 is made up of 13 amino acids. Germline lookup yields CDR1 MNHNY and CDR2 SVGAGI (reference sequence). TCRdb redid the calling of the reads with MiXCR, one entry per CDR3 protein. The table shows over 100,000 distinct CDR3 sequences, with 9.5% to 13% occurring only once. Findings and caveats of the study: Accumulated public TCR beta family frequency recognized individuals carrying CMV together with the relevant HLA.

The sequence came from a human donor in good health (CMV status not recorded). Some clones in this sample may be carry-over from other donors' samples. The rearrangement joins TRBV6-6 to TRBJ2-5; 7 bases agree with TRBD1. Sample: PBMCs, sequenced either directly or after in vitro stimulation (not recorded which). The CDR3 loop is CASAGTELGTQYF. Written as DNA, the CDR3 is TGTGCCAGCGCCGGGACAGAGTTAGGGACCCAGTACTTC.